This TCR beta chain was sequenced during a study of blood T cell repertoires in COVID-19. The CDR3 spans 14 residues. This clone was detected once. Clones were read by immunoSEQ multiplex PCR, and TCRdb kept only the in-frame ones, dropping some. The sample carries about 64,000 clones, more than 75% recorded once. The chain couples TRBV12-1 to TRBJ1-4. TRBV12-1 is designated a pseudogene. This sequence originates from a woman between 40 and 55 years old who had recovered from COVID-19. The sample taken for sequencing was PBMCs or T cells enriched from blood (not recorded which). As DNA, the CDR3 is TGTGCCAGCAGCTCTTATACGGGGGGTGAAAAACTGTTTTTT. This sequence encodes CASSSYTGGEKLFF.